Below, 28 T cell receptor beta chains from the same sample are listed, as sequenced in a study of T cell responses to AZD1222 COVID-19 vaccine. The assay was immunoSEQ multiplex PCR, and TCRdb's table has in-frame clones only and misses some. There are 150,000 to 200,000 clones in the sample; 92% occur only once, and more than 9% lies in the top ten. This specimen was peripheral blood, taken on day 0 of AZD1222 vaccination. All receptors come from an adult in good health.

The chain carries TRBV10-3 and TRBJ1-2, with D possibly matching TRBD1 (6 bases). Trimming took off 4 bases at V and 5 bases at J, with 14 bases between the two ends. Germline lookup yields CDR1 ENHRY and CDR2 SYGVKD. The CDR3 runs 14 residues. The CDR3 is CAISAQGNRYGYTF. For the CDR3, the DNA is TGTGCCATCAGTGCGCAGGGGAATAGGTATGGCTACACCTTC.

The chain links TRBV7-9 to TRBJ1-2; D not resolved. Germline V lookup: CDR1 SEHNR, CDR2 FQNEAQ (reference sequence). The CDR3 has 11 residues. V lost 8 bases and J lost 6, with 10 bases in between. CDR3 bases: TGTGCCAGCCGTGGGCTACATGGCTACACCTTC. It codes for CASRGLHGYTF.

The chain links TRBV5-5 to TRBJ2-7, with unresolved D. Trimming took 1 base from V and 3 from J, leaving 8 bases between them. Germline assignment: CDR1 SGHKS and CDR2 YYEKEE (reference sequence). This CDR3 is built from 13 residues. The CDR3 DNA reads TGTGCCAGCAGCTTGTACGGTTTCTACGAGCAGTACTTC. Translated: CASSLYGFYEQYF.

The rearrangement uses TRBV27 and TRBJ1-4; D unclear. V lost 1 base to trimming and J lost 2 bases, with 2 bases between them. Looked up from germline, CDR1 is MNHEY and CDR2 is SMNVEV (reference sequence). The CDR3 has 13 amino acids. The CDR3 DNA reads TGTGCCAGCAGTTTATATACTAATGAAAAACTGTTTTTT. Protein sequence: CASSLYTNEKLFF.

This clone was recorded once. CDR3 loop: CASSLWKETEAFF. Here the CDR3 DNA reads TGTGCCAGCAGCTTATGGAAAGAGACTGAAGCTTTCTTT. The chain uses TRBV11-2 and TRBJ1-1, with no clear D. V dropped 2 bases and J dropped 5 bases, with 9 bases sitting between them. The germline CDR1 and CDR2 sequences are SGHAT and FQNNGV. This CDR3 has 13 amino acids.

In DNA, the CDR3 is TGTGCCAGCAGCTTCGAACTCGGGCGAGGCTACACCTTC. It translates to CASSFELGRGYTF. The genes are TRBV7-9 and TRBJ1-2, with unresolved D. Germline V CDR1 and CDR2: SEHNR, FQNEAQ (reference sequence). V lost 3 bases and J 8 bases, leaving 13 bases between the germline ends. The CDR3 runs to 13 residues.

This chain links TRBV27 with TRBJ2-5; TRBD2 matches at 11 bases. The CDR3 covers 15 residues. In germline, CDR1 is MNHEY, CDR2 SMNVEV (reference sequence). The trim removed 5 bases at V and 2 bases at J, leaving 4 bases unmatched. The CDR3 nucleotides are TGTGCCAGCAGTAGTTTAGCGGGAGGGCAAGAGACCCAGTACTTC. Residues: CASSSLAGGQETQYF.

The chain combines TRBV3-1 (or the pseudogene TRBV3-2) with TRBJ1-1, with D possibly TRBD1 on 5 matching bases. The CDR3 spans 16 residues. CDR1 LGHDT and CDR2 YNNKEL come from the germline V gene (reference sequence). Trimming left V 0 bases short and J 5 bases short, with 16 bases between. CDR3 bases: TGTGCCAGCAGCCAAGATATCGGGGGTCGGGGGACTGAAGCTTTCTTT. Its protein is CASSQDIGGRGTEAFF.

V and J are TRBV5-1 and TRBJ1-2, with 8 bases matching TRBD1. Germline V gene sequence: CDR1 SGHRS, CDR2 YFSETQ. V lost 5 bases and J lost 8; bases outside the gene matches: 11. The CDR3 runs 14 residues. CDR3 nucleotides: TGCGCCAGCAGACGGGCAGGGGGCGCGGACGGCTACACCTTC. This encodes CASRRAGGADGYTF.

This sequence joins TRBV19 and TRBJ1-5; no firm D call. There are 14 residues in the CDR3. Germline assignment: CDR1 LNHDA and CDR2 SQIVND (reference sequence). The V end lost 10 bases, the J end lost 4 bases, and 17 bases lay between the germline ends. The CDR3 bases are TGTGCCACCCGGAGGGAGGTTAGGAATCAGCCCCAGCATTTT. It encodes CATRREVRNQPQHF.

The J gene is TRBJ1-2, the V gene TRBV10-3; D might be TRBD1 (5 bases). Trimming took off 2 bases at V and 2 bases at J, with 15 bases between the two ends. Germline loops: CDR1 ENHRY, CDR2 SYGVKD. There are 16 residues in the CDR3. Here the CDR3 reads CAISERPLGENYGYTF. The CDR3 DNA reads TGTGCCATCAGTGAGCGCCCACTAGGGGAGAACTATGGCTACACCTTC.

The chain combines TRBV28 with TRBJ1-1; no firm D call. The CDR3 consists of 11 residues. CDR1 and CDR2 from the germline V gene are MDHEN and SYDVKM. V was cut by 7 bases and J by 1 base, with 4 bases left in between. The CDR3 DNA follows: TGTGCCAGCACCACGAACACTGAAGCTTTCTTT. Translated, it gives CASTTNTEAFF.

The gene calls are TRBV23-1 and TRBJ1-3; D remains unclear. TRBV23-1 is an open reading frame, and its role is uncertain. The length of the CDR3 is 19 residues. V lost 0 bases to trimming and J lost 0 bases, with 18 bases between them. This CDR3 reads CASSQSRDSEASSGNTIYF. In nucleotides, the CDR3 is TGCGCCAGCAGTCAATCAAGAGACTCGGAGGCCTCCTCTGGAAACACCATATATTTT.

The chain combines TRBV10-2 with TRBJ1-1; D is possibly TRBD1 (5 bases). V was shortened by 2 bases and J by 5 bases, with 12 bases between the two germline ends. The CDR3 is 14 residues long. The germline CDR1 and CDR2 sequences are WSHSY and SAAADI. The DNA for the CDR3 is TGCGCCAGCAGTGAGAATCAGGGAGGGACTGAAGCTTTCTTT. It specifies CASSENQGGTEAFF.

The chain is built from TRBV28 and TRBJ2-7; 9 bases map to TRBD1. The trim removed 4 bases at V and 6 bases at J, leaving 10 bases unmatched. The CDR3 is 15 amino acids. The germline V gene encodes CDR1 MDHEN and CDR2 SYDVKM. CDR3 protein: CASSSGQGLEGEQYV. The CDR3 nucleotides are TGTGCCAGCAGTTCCGGACAGGGGCTCGAGGGCGAGCAGTACGTC.

CDR3 residues: CASSPGQGSRAFF. For the CDR3, the DNA is TGTGCCAGCAGCCCGGGACAGGGAAGCAGAGCTTTCTTT. The chain combines TRBV28 with TRBJ1-1, with 9 bases that match TRBD1. The CDR3 length is 13 residues. The V segment lost 6 bases and the J segment 10 bases; nucleotides outside the gene matches: 9. The germline V gene encodes CDR1 MDHEN and CDR2 SYDVKM.

This rearrangement joins TRBV12-3 or TRBV12-4 to TRBJ1-2; D uncertain. The CDR3 sequence is 13 residues long. The V end lost 4 bases, the J end lost 6 bases, and 12 bases lay between the germline ends. CDR3 DNA sequence: TGTGCCAGCAGTTCGTTGAACCTGAATGGCTACACCTTC. This sequence encodes CASSSLNLNGYTF.

A few counts support this clone. The rearrangement uses TRBV19 and TRBJ2-4; D gene unclear. Per germline, CDR1 LNHDA and CDR2 SQIVND (reference sequence). The CDR3 contains 16 residues. V lost 5 bases and J 0 bases, leaving 14 bases between the germline ends. CDR3 coding DNA: TGTGCCAGTAGTCCCTTTTCCCCCGTAGCCAAAAACATTCAGTACTTC. Its protein is CASSPFSPVAKNIQYF.

The V call is TRBV15, the J call TRBJ2-1; 7 bases line up with TRBD2. This CDR3 has 15 amino acids. From germline, CDR1 is LNHNV and CDR2 YYDKDF (reference sequence). V lost 3 bases, J lost 0 bases, and 2 bases stayed unmatched. DNA of the CDR3: TGTGCCACCAGCAGGGGGGGGAGCTCCTACAATGAGCAGTTCTTC. This gives the protein CATSRGGSSYNEQFF.

V and J are TRBV6-5 and TRBJ1-1; D is ambiguous. This CDR3 comprises 13 residues. Trimming removed 4 bases at V and 0 bases at J, with 6 bases between. Germline V gives CDR1 MNHEY, CDR2 SVGAGI. The CDR3 spells CASSLYLNTEAFF. CDR3 nucleotide sequence: TGTGCCAGCAGTTTGTACTTGAACACTGAAGCTTTCTTT.

The J gene is TRBJ1-3, the V gene TRBV2; D gene uncertain. The CDR3 spans 13 residues. Germline CDR1 and CDR2: SNHLY and FYNNEI. The germline V and J ends were trimmed by 10 bases and 0 bases, with 10 bases remaining between them. Written as DNA, the CDR3 is TGTGCCACCCGGGAGAGCTCTGGAAACACCATATATTTT. This gives the protein CATRESSGNTIYF.

This sequence joins TRBV18 and TRBJ2-7; the D call may be TRBD1 or TRBD2 (5 bases each). The CDR3 has 14 amino acids. The V and J ends lost 6 bases and 0 bases respectively, with 12 bases between them. The germline CDR1 and CDR2 sequences are KGHSH and LQKENI. CDR3 region: CASSPGRSSYEQYV. The CDR3 region has the DNA TGTGCCAGCTCCCCGGGACGTAGCTCCTACGAGCAGTACGTC.

The J gene is TRBJ1-2, the V gene TRBV18; a weak D match, TRBD1 (6 bases). Trimming left V 3 bases short and J 4 bases short, with 15 bases between. CDR1 is KGHSH and CDR2 is LQKENI in the germline V gene. The CDR3 is made up of 15 amino acids. The CDR3 nucleotides read TGTGCCAGCTCACCCGCCCGTAACAGGGCCTATGGCTACACCTTC. Translation: CASSPARNRAYGYTF.

The V gene is TRBV6-5, the J gene TRBJ1-6; D unresolved. The CDR3 is 14 residues long. Trimming removed 5 bases at V and 8 bases at J, with 13 bases between. Per the germline V gene, CDR1 is MNHEY and CDR2 is SVGAGI. Written as DNA, the CDR3 is TGTGCCAGCAGTAATCAGAAAGTTTATTCACCCCTCCACTTT. It is translated as CASSNQKVYSPLHF.

Written as DNA, the CDR3 is TGTGCCAGCAGTTTACGGCAGTATAGCAATCAGCCCCAGCATTTT. Translating it yields CASSLRQYSNQPQHF. The chain links TRBV27 to TRBJ1-5; no definite D call. The germline V gene encodes CDR1 MNHEY and CDR2 SMNVEV (reference sequence). The ends were cut back, 2 bases at V and 0 bases at J, with 8 bases in the middle. The CDR3 runs to 15 residues.

V usage is TRBV24-1 and J usage is TRBJ2-1; possibly TRBD1 for D (5 bases). There are 14 residues in the CDR3. V dropped 3 bases and J dropped 7 bases, with 12 bases sitting between them. Germline CDR1 KGHDR, CDR2 SFDVKD. The CDR3 coding sequence is TGTGCCACCAGTGATCCCCAAGGGGAAAATGAGCAGTTCTTC. Protein sequence: CATSDPQGENEQFF.

This clone was observed a few times. V is TRBV7-9 and J is TRBJ1-1; D is perhaps TRBD1 (6 bases). The CDR3 is 14 amino acids. Trimming left V 1 base short and J 3 bases short, with 9 bases between. Germline assignment: CDR1 SEHNR and CDR2 FQNEAQ (reference sequence). This chain's CDR3 is CASSLGTDYTEAFF. The CDR3 DNA reads as TGTGCCAGCAGCTTAGGGACAGACTACACTGAAGCTTTCTTT.

CDR3 in amino acids: CACSRSPGTEAFF. The CDR3 DNA is TGTGCCTGCTCCCGCTCACCGGGCACTGAAGCTTTCTTT. This chain connects TRBV30 to TRBJ1-1; D not resolved. Germline CDR1 is GTSNPN and CDR2 is SVGIG (reference sequence). The CDR3 is made up of 13 amino acids. V lost 6 bases to trimming and J lost 4 bases, with 15 bases between them.